This T cell receptor (beta chain) was recorded in a study of T cell responses to AZD1222 COVID-19 vaccine. Whole-study results and caveats: Repertoire samples came only from after the peak T cell response.

Only in-frame clones appear in the TCRdb table, and some are missing; sequencing was by immunoSEQ multiplex PCR. The sample lists roughly 180,000 clones, approximately 94% occurring once. This clone was picked up a small number of times. Antigen: not known. Here the sequenced sample was peripheral blood, taken 28 days after the second AZD1222 dose. This sequence originates from an adult who received the AZD1222 COVID-19 vaccine.

The CDR3 here is CASSLASEKAFF. The CDR3 bases are TGTGCCAGCAGTTTGGCCAGCGAAAAAGCTTTCTTT. The rearrangement links TRBV28 to TRBJ1-1; D ambiguous. CDR1 MDHEN and CDR2 SYDVKM come from the germline V gene. This CDR3 has 12 amino acids. The germline V and J ends were trimmed by 3 bases and 9 bases, with 11 bases remaining between them. The whole variable domain, filled in from reference TRBV28 and TRBJ1-1, reads DVKVTQSSRYLVKRTGEKVFLECVQDMDHENMFWYRQDPGLGLRLIYFSYDVKMKEKGDIPEGYSVSREKKERFSLILESASTNQTSMYLCASSLASEKAFFGQGTRLTVV.